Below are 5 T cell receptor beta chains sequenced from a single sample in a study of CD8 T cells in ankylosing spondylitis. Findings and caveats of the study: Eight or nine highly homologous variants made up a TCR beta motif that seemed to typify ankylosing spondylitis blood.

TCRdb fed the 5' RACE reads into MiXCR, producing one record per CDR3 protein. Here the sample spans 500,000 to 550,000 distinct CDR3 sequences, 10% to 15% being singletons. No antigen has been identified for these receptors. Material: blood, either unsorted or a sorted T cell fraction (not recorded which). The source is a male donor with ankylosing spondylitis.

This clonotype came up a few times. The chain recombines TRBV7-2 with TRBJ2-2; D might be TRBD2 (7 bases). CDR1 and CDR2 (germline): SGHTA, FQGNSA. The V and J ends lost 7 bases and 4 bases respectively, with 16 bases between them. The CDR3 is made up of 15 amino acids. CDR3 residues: CASTPSGGGTGELFF. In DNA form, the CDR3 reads TGTGCCAGCACCCCTTCGGGGGGCGGCACCGGGGAGCTGTTTTTT.

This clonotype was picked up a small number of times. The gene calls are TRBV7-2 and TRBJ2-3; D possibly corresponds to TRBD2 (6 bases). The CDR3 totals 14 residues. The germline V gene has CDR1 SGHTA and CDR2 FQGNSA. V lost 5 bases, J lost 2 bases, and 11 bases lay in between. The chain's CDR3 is CASSERVNTDTQYF. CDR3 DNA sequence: TGTGCCAGCAGCGAGCGGGTGAACACAGATACGCAGTATTTT.

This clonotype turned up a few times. The CDR3: CASARVYQPQPQHF. In DNA, the CDR3 is TGTGCCAGCGCACGTGTTTACCAACCCCAGCCCCAGCATTTT. The chain joins TRBV6-1 to TRBJ1-5; D is unresolved. From germline, CDR1 is MNHNS and CDR2 SASEGT. V was trimmed by 8 bases and J by 7 bases, leaving 18 bases between them. CDR3 length: 14 amino acids.

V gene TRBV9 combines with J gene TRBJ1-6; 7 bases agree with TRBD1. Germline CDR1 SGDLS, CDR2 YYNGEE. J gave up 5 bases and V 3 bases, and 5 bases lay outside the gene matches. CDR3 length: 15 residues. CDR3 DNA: TGTGCCAGCAGCGCCTCGGGACAGAATAATTCACCCCTCCACTTT. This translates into CASSASGQNNSPLHF.

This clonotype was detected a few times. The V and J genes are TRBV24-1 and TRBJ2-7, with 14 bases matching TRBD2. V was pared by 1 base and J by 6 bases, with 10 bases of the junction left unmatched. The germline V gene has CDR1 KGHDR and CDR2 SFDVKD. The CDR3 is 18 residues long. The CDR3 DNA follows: TGTGCCACCAGTGATTTCCGGGGGCGACTAGCGGGAGGGCCCGAGCAGTACGTC. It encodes CATSDFRGRLAGGPEQYV.